A selection of T cell receptor beta chains follows, all from one sample in a study of beta chain features in type 1 diabetes. The repertoire was sequenced with immunoSEQ multiplex PCR; TCRdb's copy has only in-frame clones and lacks some. The table records some 120,000 clones, around a sixth of them present only once. The sequencing input was central memory CD4+ T cells from blood. These receptors were collected from a man younger than 35 with type 1 diabetes. Both conserved end residues are part of each CDR3. The D gene is left open where the match is weak. Size tells how often a clone was seen (once, few, many) or the class of an expanded clone, and some rows leave it out.

D gene | J gene | clone size | V gene | CDR3 protein | CDR3 DNA
TRBD1 | TRBJ1-6 | . | TRBV6-6 | CASSYDRVGSPLHF | TGTGCCAGCAGTTACGACAGGGTCGGCTCACCCCTCCACTTT
TRBD2 | TRBJ2-3 | few | TRBV19 | CASTSGFPDTQYF | TGTGCCAGTACTAGCGGGTTCCCAGATACGCAGTATTTT
. | TRBJ1-2 | few | TRBV29-1 | CSDLAANGYTF | TGCAGCGACCTGGCGGCCAATGGCTACACCTTC
TRBD2 | TRBJ2-5 | few | TRBV7-9 | CASSSKTSGKETQYF | TGTGCCAGCAGCTCCAAAACTAGCGGAAAAGAGACCCAGTACTTC
. | TRBJ2-3 | . | TRBV14 | CASSQENRDTQYF | TGTGCCAGCAGCCAAGAAAATAGAGATACGCAGTATTTT
. | TRBJ2-1 | few | TRBV28 | CASSRPTPSQFF | TGTGCCAGCAGCCGTCCCACCCCTTCGCAGTTCTTC
. | TRBJ2-2 | . | TRBV20-1 | CSASRTGELFF | TGCAGTGCTAGCCGTACCGGGGAGCTGTTTTTT
. | TRBJ2-7 | few | TRBV30 | CAWSITGNEQYF | TGTGCCTGGAGTATCACAGGGAACGAGCAGTACTTC
. | TRBJ1-6 | . | TRBV28 | CASTYARAHNSPLHF | TGTGCCAGCACCTATGCGAGGGCGCATAATTCACCCCTCCACTTT
. | TRBJ2-1 | . | TRBV7-2 | CASSLTPYTGRNEQFF | TGTGCCAGCAGCTTAACCCCCTACACCGGACGGAATGAGCAGTTCTTC
TRBD2 | TRBJ2-5 | few | TRBV7-2 | CASSLAGGMETQYF | TGTGCCAGCAGCCTAGCGGGGGGTATGGAGACCCAGTACTTC
TRBD2 | TRBJ2-1 | . | TRBV29-1 | CSVGDSGRAYNEQFF | TGCAGCGTTGGAGATAGCGGGAGGGCCTACAATGAGCAGTTCTTC
TRBD1 | TRBJ2-7 | few | TRBV2 | CASTPWGTAEQYF | TGTGCCAGCACCCCATGGGGGACAGCCGAGCAGTACTTC
. | TRBJ1-1 | . | TRBV20-1 | CSAVYIPEAFF | TGCAGTGCCGTATACATCCCTGAAGCTTTCTTT
. | TRBJ2-7 | many | TRBV7-2 | CASSFAGPGEQYF | TGTGCCAGCAGCTTTGCAGGGCCCGGCGAGCAGTACTTC
TRBD2 | TRBJ2-3 | . | TRBV7-9 | CASSPGLAGGADTQYF | TGTGCCAGCAGCCCCGGACTAGCGGGAGGTGCAGATACGCAGTATTTT
. | TRBJ2-7 | . | TRBV4-2 | CASSQDRGSRGEQYF | TGTGCCAGCAGCCAAGATCGCGGTAGCCGGGGCGAGCAGTACTTC
TRBD1 | TRBJ2-7 | few | TRBV30 | CAWTRTGVGGEQYF | TGTGCCTGGACCAGGACAGGAGTGGGCGGCGAGCAGTACTTC
TRBD2 | TRBJ2-1 | few | TRBV2 | CASRPGLGHNEQFF | TGTGCCAGCAGACCGGGACTAGGTCATAATGAGCAGTTCTTC
TRBD2 | TRBJ2-7 | few | TRBV29-1 | CSVEGGGAYEQYF | TGCAGCGTTGAAGGGGGGGGTGCCTACGAGCAGTACTTC
. | TRBJ1-2 | . | TRBV29-1 | CSVETSGARGYGYTF | TGCAGCGTTGAAACGTCGGGCGCGCGGGGCTATGGCTACACCTTC
TRBD1 | TRBJ2-5 | . | TRBV7-2 | CASSLGVQGKQETQYF | TGTGCCAGCAGCTTAGGGGTACAGGGGAAACAAGAGACCCAGTACTTC
. | TRBJ1-3 | few | TRBV28 | CASSFLGNTIYF | TGTGCCAGCAGTTTCTTGGGAAACACCATATATTTT
. | TRBJ2-3 | . | TRBV6-1 | CAVPRGLSAGDTQYF | TGTGCGGTTCCCCGGGGACTCTCGGCCGGAGATACGCAGTATTTT
. | TRBJ2-3 | . | TRBV7-2 | CASTGGPTDTQYF | TGTGCCAGCACCGGGGGGCCTACAGATACGCAGTATTTT
TRBD1 | TRBJ1-1 | . | TRBV5-1 | CASANRDSNTEAFF | TGCGCCAGTGCGAATCGGGACAGCAACACTGAAGCTTTCTTT
. | TRBJ1-5 | . | TRBV7-2 | CASSLGAGPNQPQHF | TGTGCCAGCAGCCTCGGGGCAGGGCCCAATCAGCCCCAGCATTTT
. | TRBJ2-3 | . | TRBV30 | CAWSNLGRSTDTQYF | TGTGCCTGGAGTAACCTGGGACGCAGCACAGATACGCAGTATTTT
TRBD1 | TRBJ2-5 | few | TRBV28 | CASSTTGGAETQYF | TGTGCCAGCAGCACAACAGGGGGCGCGGAGACCCAGTACTTC
. | TRBJ2-5 | few | TRBV18 | CASSQDEETQYF | TGTGCCAGCTCACAGGATGAAGAGACCCAGTACTTC
. | TRBJ1-5 | . | TRBV7-2 | CASSKGDDQPQHF | TGTGCCAGCAGCAAAGGAGACGATCAGCCCCAGCATTTT
TRBD1 | TRBJ1-3 | . | TRBV30 | CAWSVFDRGSGNTIYF | TGTGCCTGGAGTGTATTTGACAGGGGCTCTGGAAACACCATATATTTT
TRBD1 | TRBJ1-2 | few | TRBV30 | CAWRRDSTNYGYTF | TGTGCCTGGAGGAGGGACAGCACTAACTATGGCTACACCTTC
. | TRBJ2-3 | few | TRBV7-9 | CASSLAGGTDTQYF | TGTGCCAGCAGCTTAGCAGGGGGGACAGATACGCAGTATTTT
. | TRBJ1-4 | . | TRBV2 | CASSYNEKLFF | TGTGCCAGCAGCTACAATGAAAAACTGTTTTTT
. | TRBJ2-1 | many | TRBV7-2 | CASSLAANEQFF | TGTGCCAGCAGCTTAGCCGCTAATGAGCAGTTCTTC
. | TRBJ1-5 | few | TRBV7-9 | CASSLQGNQPQHF | TGTGCCAGCAGCTTACAGGGCAATCAGCCCCAGCATTTT
. | TRBJ1-1 | few | TRBV7-9 | CASSLEPRSAEAFF | TGTGCCAGCAGCTTAGAGCCGCGGAGCGCTGAAGCTTTCTTT
. | TRBJ1-2 | few | TRBV5-1 | CASRLRLGVNYGYTF | TGCGCCAGCAGGTTGCGGCTTGGGGTTAACTATGGCTACACCTTC
TRBD1 | TRBJ2-5 | . | TRBV28 | CASQLPGQGLEQYF | TGTGCCAGTCAACTCCCCGGACAGGGGCTGGAGCAGTACTTC
. | TRBJ2-5 | . | TRBV30 | CAWSVLLRAEYF | TGTGCCTGGAGTGTACTCCTCAGGGCGGAGTACTTC
TRBD1 | TRBJ1-2 | few | TRBV28 | CASSLAGGQNGYTF | TGTGCCAGCAGTTTGGCAGGGGGCCAAAATGGCTACACCTTC
. | TRBJ2-5 | few | TRBV19 | CASNPGVAEPDRKTQYF | TGTGCCAGTAATCCGGGGGTGGCAGAGCCAGATCGGAAGACCCAGTACTTC
. | TRBJ2-7 | few | TRBV5-5 | CASSPRSSYEQYF | TGTGCCAGCAGCCCAAGGAGCTCCTACGAGCAGTACTTC
. | TRBJ1-1 | . | TRBV28 | CASSLLRQGGTEAFF | TGTGCCAGCAGTTTACTGCGGCAGGGTGGCACTGAAGCTTTCTTT
. | TRBJ1-1 | . | TRBV5-6 | CASFRRMNTEAFF | TGTGCCAGCTTCCGAAGAATGAACACTGAAGCTTTCTTT
. | TRBJ2-6 | . | TRBV2 | CASSERGSGANVLTF | TGTGCCAGCAGTGAGCGTGGCTCTGGGGCCAACGTCCTGACTTTC
. | TRBJ2-7 | . | TRBV18 | CASSPGTDSYEQYF | TGTGCCAGCTCACCCGGGACGGATTCCTACGAGCAGTACTTC
. | TRBJ2-3 | . | TRBV5-4 | CASSLGVRGPDTQYF | TGTGCCAGCAGCTTGGGTGTCAGGGGTCCAGATACGCAGTATTTT